This TCR beta chain was recovered during a study of T cells expressing NK-cell markers. The wider study: In sorted CD3+CD56+NKG2C+, CD3+CD56+NKG2C- and CD3+CD56-NKG2C+ T cells, TCR beta repertoires were obtained.

The CDR3 length is 16 residues. In germline, CDR1 is MGHDK, CDR2 SYGVNS. As the method of synthesis, 5'RACE template switching with UMIs yielded TCR beta cDNA. TCRdb reprocessed the 5' RACE reads and stores each CDR3 protein as one record, lacking DNA. The sample yields about 170,000 distinct CDR3 sequences, of which the top ten take up 20% to 25%. The receptor was derived from a man aged 18-75 years in good health. The sequenced sample consisted of blood T cells: a sorted CD56 or NKG2C T cell subset, CD4+ or CD8+ T cells, or bulk PBMC T cells (not recorded which). V usage is TRBV25-1 and J usage is TRBJ1-1; the TRBD1 assignment by TCRdb is unverifiable without DNA. The CDR3 here is CASRGQGGSVNTEAFF.